The 2 T cell receptor beta chains in this list originate from one sample, sequenced in a study of blood T cell repertoires in COVID-19. The repertoire was sequenced with immunoSEQ multiplex PCR; TCRdb's copy has only in-frame clones and lacks some. The sample lists about 200,000 clones, 89% occurring once. Input material: PBMCs or T cells enriched from blood (not recorded which). The receptors stem from a woman in her twenties or thirties with acute COVID-19.

A single count supports this clone. The V gene is TRBV5-4, the J gene TRBJ1-1, with D perhaps TRBD1 (5 bases). The CDR3 totals 16 residues. The V and J ends lost 2 bases and 5 bases respectively, with 19 bases between them. Germline V gives CDR1 SGHNT, CDR2 YYREEE (reference sequence). CDR3 sequence reads: CASSFSRGTRGTEAFF. The CDR3 DNA reads as TGTGCCAGCAGCTTTAGCCGGGGGACGAGGGGAACTGAAGCTTTCTTT. Drawing the rest from reference TRBV5-4 and TRBJ1-1, the complete variable domain is ETGVTQSPTHLIKTRGQQVTLRCSSQSGHNTVSWYQQALGQGPQFIFQYYREEENGRGNFPPRFSGLQFPNYSSELNVNALELDDSALYLCASSFSRGTRGTEAFFGQGTRLTVV.

The chain has TRBV5-1 and TRBJ1-2, with unresolved D. This CDR3 has 13 residues. V dropped 0 bases and J dropped 4 bases, with 7 bases sitting between them. The germline CDR1 and CDR2 sequences are SGHRS and YFSETQ. CDR3 DNA sequence: TGCGCCAGCAGCTTGGTTGCGGTCTATGGCTACACCTTC. Its translation is CASSLVAVYGYTF.